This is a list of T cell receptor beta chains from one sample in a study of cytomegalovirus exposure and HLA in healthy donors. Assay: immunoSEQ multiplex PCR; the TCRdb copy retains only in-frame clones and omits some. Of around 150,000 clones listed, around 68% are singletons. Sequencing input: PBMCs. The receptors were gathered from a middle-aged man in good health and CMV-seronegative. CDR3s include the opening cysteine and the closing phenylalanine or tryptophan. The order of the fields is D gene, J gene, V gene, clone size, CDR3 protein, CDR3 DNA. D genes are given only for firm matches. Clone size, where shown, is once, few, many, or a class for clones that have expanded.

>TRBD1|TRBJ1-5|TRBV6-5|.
CASSFIQGNGQPQHF
TGTGCCAGCAGTTTCATACAGGGGAATGGTCAGCCCCAGCATTTT
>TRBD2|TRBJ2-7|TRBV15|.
CATSREPGLAAEQYF
TGTGCCACCAGCAGAGAACCGGGACTAGCCGCCGAGCAGTACTTC
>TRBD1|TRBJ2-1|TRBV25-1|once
CASSRDSTVNEQFF
TGTGCCAGCTCCAGGGACAGTACCGTCAATGAGCAGTTCTTC
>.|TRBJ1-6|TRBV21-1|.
CASSKALKGNSPLHF
TGTGCCAGCAGCAAAGCGCTAAAGGGGAATTCACCCCTCCACTTT
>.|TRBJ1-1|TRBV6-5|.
CASSYSGLNTEAFF
TGTGCCAGCAGTTACTCTGGCCTCAACACTGAAGCTTTCTTT
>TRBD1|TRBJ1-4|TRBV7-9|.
CASSPLQGATNEKLFF
TGTGCCAGCAGTCCGCTACAGGGGGCAACTAATGAAAAACTGTTTTTT
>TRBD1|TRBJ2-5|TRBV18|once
CASSPQTGPKTQYF
TGTGCCAGCTCACCCCAGACAGGGCCGAAGACCCAGTACTTC
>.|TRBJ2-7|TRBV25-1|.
CASSELGAGYEQYF
TGTGCCAGCAGTGAATTGGGGGCTGGCTACGAGCAGTACTTC
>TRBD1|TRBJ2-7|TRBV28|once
CASRDTRDRAYEQYF
TGTGCCAGCAGAGACACCCGCGACAGGGCCTACGAGCAGTACTTC
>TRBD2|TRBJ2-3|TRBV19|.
CASSWQPTSGTDTQYF
TGTGCCAGTAGTTGGCAGCCGACTAGCGGCACAGATACGCAGTATTTT
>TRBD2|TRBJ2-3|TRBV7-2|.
CASSHRVGRELNTQYF
TGTGCCAGCAGTCACCGAGTCGGGAGGGAGTTAAATACGCAGTATTTT
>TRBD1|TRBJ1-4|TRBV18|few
CASSSDRAGEKLFF
TGTGCCAGCTCATCCGACAGGGCGGGGGAAAAACTGTTTTTT
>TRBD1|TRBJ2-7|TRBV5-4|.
CASSPDRVEQYF
TGTGCCAGCAGCCCCGACAGGGTTGAGCAGTACTTC
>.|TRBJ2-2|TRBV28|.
CASSLEQGDTGELFF
TGTGCCAGCAGTCTCGAACAGGGAGACACCGGGGAGCTGTTTTTT
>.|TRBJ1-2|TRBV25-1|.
CASSQGFDGYTF
TGTGCCAGCAGCCAGGGGTTCGATGGCTACACCTTC
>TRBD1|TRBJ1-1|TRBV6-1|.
CASSEAPTGGTEAFF
TGTGCCAGCAGTGAAGCCCCGACAGGGGGCACTGAAGCTTTCTTT
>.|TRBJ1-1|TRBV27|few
CASSLSAGANTEAFF
TGTGCCAGCAGTTTATCGGCGGGAGCGAACACTGAAGCTTTCTTT
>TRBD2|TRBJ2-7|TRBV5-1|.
CASSPPGLAGVAQYF
TGCGCCAGCAGCCCCCCGGGACTAGCGGGGGTAGCTCAGTACTTC
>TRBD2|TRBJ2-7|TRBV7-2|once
CASSARLAGGYEQYF
TGTGCCAGCAGCGCCCGACTAGCGGGGGGCTACGAGCAGTACTTC
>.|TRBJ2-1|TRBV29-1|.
CSVAQADNEQFF
TGCAGCGTTGCTCAAGCGGACAATGAGCAGTTCTTC
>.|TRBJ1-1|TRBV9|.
CASSFRQHTEAFF
TGTGCCAGCAGCTTTAGACAGCACACTGAAGCTTTCTTT
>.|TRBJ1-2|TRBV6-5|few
CASSYSMGTGLGGYTF
TGTGCCAGCAGTTACTCGATGGGAACAGGGTTAGGAGGCTACACCTTC
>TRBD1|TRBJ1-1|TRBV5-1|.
CASSNKQGAGTEAFF
TGCGCCAGCAGCAATAAACAGGGGGCAGGGACTGAAGCTTTCTTT
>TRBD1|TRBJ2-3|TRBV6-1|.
CASSDDRGIMRTDTQYF
TGTGCCAGCAGTGACGACAGGGGGATTATGAGAACAGATACGCAGTATTTT
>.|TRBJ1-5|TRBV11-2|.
CASSLGGGNQGQPQHF
TGTGCCAGCAGCTTAGGGGGTGGAAACCAGGGTCAGCCCCAGCATTTT
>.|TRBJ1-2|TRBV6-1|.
CASSVRPFNYGYTF
TGTGCCAGCAGTGTCAGGCCATTCAATTATGGCTACACCTTC
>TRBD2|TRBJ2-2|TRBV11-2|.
CASSSSGGGAGVNTGELFF
TGTGCCAGCAGCAGCAGCGGCGGGGGAGCGGGGGTGAACACCGGGGAGCTGTTTTTT
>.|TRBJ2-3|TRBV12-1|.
CASRYGLAENTDTQYF
TGTGCCAGCAGATATGGACTAGCGGAGAACACAGATACGCAGTATTTT
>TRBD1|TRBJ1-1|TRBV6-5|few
CATSGGSQAFF
TGTGCCACCTCAGGGGGTTCTCAAGCTTTCTTT